The sequence of this T cell receptor (beta chain) was determined in a study of low-dose radiotherapy and immunotherapy resistance in tumors. Background on the study: Intravenous cyclophosphamide at 200 mg/m2 preceded radiation and immunotherapy by one day, every two weeks.

Along with nivolumab and ipilimumab, donors received aspirin, low-dose cyclophosphamide and low-dose radiotherapy. CDR3 length: 13 amino acids. The V and J ends lost 11 bases and 11 bases, in that order; junction bases with no gene match: 14. CDR1 LNHDA and CDR2 SQIVND come from the germline V gene (reference sequence). Alpha and beta chains were covered, as first-strand cDNA relied on TRAV- and TRBV-specific primers. Over roughly 19 PCR cycles, TCRs were amplified from a constant-region primer and V-primer adapter. In TCRdb, the reads were re-called with MiXCR into one record per CDR3 protein. Of about 18,000 distinct CDR3 sequences detected, approximately 70% appear once; the ten largest clones hold under 6%.

V gene TRBV19 combines with J gene TRBJ1-5, with 8 nucleotides matching TRBD1. The receptor comes from a human donor with advanced metastatic prostate, ovarian, gallbladder or colorectal cancer (not recorded which). This table probably holds off-target reads from a library built for another chain. The CDR3 loop reads CAPPDRGLGAQHF. CDR3 DNA: TGTGCCCCCCCAGACAGGGGCCTGGGAGCCCAGCATTTT.